The next 27 T cell receptor beta chains were all read from a single sample in a study of OX40 agonist ivuxolimab in advanced cancers. Produced via immunoSEQ multiplex PCR; TCRdb's table is partial and in-frame only. The table lists 20,000 to 25,000 clones, around 89% of them singletons, with around 31% in the top ten. The sequencing used CD4+ or CD8+ T cells sorted from blood, collected in a trial of the OX40 agonist ivuxolimab. These receptors were obtained from an adult with an advanced solid tumor such as melanoma, head and neck, liver or kidney cancer.

This chain links TRBV30 with TRBJ1-5; no reliable D call. The V gene's germline CDR1 is GTSNPN and CDR2 SVGIG (reference sequence). The ends were cut back, 2 bases at V and 7 bases at J, with 15 bases in the middle. This CDR3 is built from 14 residues. CDR3 residues: CAWSLGTGLQPQHF. The CDR3 DNA sequence: TGTGCCTGGAGTCTTGGCACGGGCTTGCAGCCCCAGCATTTT.

The chain carries TRBV7-9 and TRBJ2-3; TRBD2 matches 9 bases. Germline-derived CDR1 and CDR2 are SEHNR and FQNEAQ (reference sequence). The length of the CDR3 is 15 residues. V shed 5 bases and J 4 bases; nucleotides not matched to a gene: 7. The chain's CDR3 is CASSAGLADADTQYF. The CDR3 DNA sequence: TGTGCCAGCAGCGCGGGACTAGCAGACGCAGATACGCAGTATTTT.

This clone has a single count. The chain is built from TRBV2 and TRBJ1-2; no firm D call. The V gene lost 2 bases and the J gene lost 5 bases, with 9 bases spanning the gap. Germline V gives CDR1 SNHLY, CDR2 FYNNEI. This CDR3 region has 13 residues. The CDR3 bases are TGTGCCAGCAGTGAACAACCAGAATATGGCTACACCTTC. It encodes CASSEQPEYGYTF.

This clone was detected only once. V and J are TRBV25-1 and TRBJ2-7; 9 bases line up with TRBD1. V dropped 1 base and J dropped 3; count of bases not matched to a gene: 4. Germline lookup yields CDR1 MGHDK and CDR2 SYGVNS. The CDR3 has 15 residues. DNA of the CDR3: TGTGCCAGCAGTGAATCTAGGACAGGGGACTACGAGCAGTACTTC. Protein product: CASSESRTGDYEQYF.

The chain combines TRBV6-1 with TRBJ2-3; 11 nucleotides match TRBD2. Germline V gene data show CDR1 as MNHNS and CDR2 as SASEGT. There are 15 residues in the CDR3. V dropped 3 bases and J dropped 10; count of bases not matched to a gene: 9. The CDR3 loop is CASSELAGGHDSQYF. The CDR3 DNA sequence: TGTGCCAGCAGTGAGTTAGCGGGGGGGCATGATTCGCAGTATTTT.

The chain carries TRBV27 and TRBJ1-2, with D unclear. The CDR3 has 15 amino acids. Germline loops: CDR1 MNHEY, CDR2 SMNVEV (reference sequence). V was shortened by 3 bases and J by 4 bases, with 15 bases between the two germline ends. The CDR3 DNA sequence: TGTGCCAGCAGTTTTGAGGGCGCGGAAGTCTATGGCTACACCTTC. Translated, it gives CASSFEGAEVYGYTF.

The chain uses TRBV5-4 and TRBJ2-5; unclear D gene. Between the trimmed V and J ends, which lost 3 bases and 5 bases, there was a span of 17 bases. Germline-derived CDR1 and CDR2 are SGHNT and YYREEE (reference sequence). The CDR3 spans 15 residues. In DNA, the CDR3 is TGTGCCAGCAGCTCTACGGCTTCCGTGGGGGAGACCCAGTACTTC. Translation gives CASSSTASVGETQYF.

V gene TRBV30 combines with J gene TRBJ1-2, with D perhaps matching TRBD1 (5 bases). This CDR3 spans 12 amino acids. Trimming removed 4 bases at V and 5 bases at J, with 11 bases between. CDR1 is GTSNPN, CDR2 SVGIG, per germline (reference sequence). The CDR3 region has the DNA TGTGCCTGGAACCCAGGGATGTATGGCTACACCTTC. As protein: CAWNPGMYGYTF.

DNA of the CDR3: TGCGCCAGCAGTGAGGCCCGCAGGGACGAGCAGTACTTC. Residues: CASSEARRDEQYF. The chain combines TRBV10-1 with TRBJ2-7; possibly TRBD1 for D (5 bases). The CDR3 extends over 13 amino acids. The V end was cut by 2 bases, the J end by 5 bases, with 10 bases between. The germline V gene encodes CDR1 WNHNN and CDR2 SYGVQD (reference sequence).

This clone came up a few times. This chain links TRBV28 with TRBJ1-1, with D hard to call. The germline V and J ends were trimmed by 2 bases and 0 bases, with 7 bases remaining between them. Per the germline V gene, CDR1 is MDHEN and CDR2 is SYDVKM. CDR3 length equals 14 residues. DNA for the CDR3: TGTGCCAGCAGTTTACGGGGAGTGAACACTGAAGCTTTCTTT. The encoded protein is CASSLRGVNTEAFF.

Here the CDR3 DNA reads TGTGCCAGCTCACCGAGGACTAGCGGGGACCGCACAGATACGCAGTATTTT. It codes for CASSPRTSGDRTDTQYF. The V gene is TRBV18, the J gene TRBJ2-3; 12 bases agree with TRBD2. There are 17 residues in the CDR3. V lost 3 bases, J lost 1 base, and 5 bases stayed unmatched. Germline-derived CDR1 and CDR2 are KGHSH and LQKENI. The full variable domain, rest sourced from reference TRBV18 and TRBJ2-3, is NAGVMQNPRHLVRRRGQEARLRCSPMKGHSHVYWYRQLPEEGLKFMVYLQKENIIDESGMPKERFSAEFPKEGPSILRIQQVVRGDSAAYFCASSPRTSGDRTDTQYFGPGTRLTVL.

This chain connects TRBV9 to TRBJ2-5; 8 bases line up with TRBD2. This CDR3 is 17 amino acids long. Germline-derived CDR1 and CDR2 are SGDLS and YYNGEE. V shed 0 bases and J 4 bases; nucleotides not matched to a gene: 11. CDR3 DNA sequence: TGTGCCAGCAGCGTAGGAATAGCGGGGCTAGCGGGAGAGACCCAGTACTTC. Translating it yields CASSVGIAGLAGETQYF.

This chain joins TRBV6-4 and TRBJ1-6; the match to TRBD1 covers 8 bases. The ends lost 7 bases at V and 8 bases at J; junction bases unmatched: 13. The CDR3 contains 16 residues. In germline, CDR1 is MRHNA, CDR2 SNTAGT. The CDR3 DNA reads TGTGCCAGCATTTCCCCACAGGGGGGAGAAGATTCACCCCTCCACTTT. Translation: CASISPQGGEDSPLHF.

This sequence joins TRBV7-9 and TRBJ1-1, with D maybe TRBD1 (6 bases). Trimming cost V 4 bases and J 12 bases, with 21 bases left between them. Germline CDR1 is SEHNR and CDR2 is FQNEAQ (reference sequence). There are 14 residues in the CDR3. CDR3 in DNA: TGTGCCAGCAGCTCCCAAGGAGGGGGGGAGACGACTTTCTTT. This encodes CASSSQGGGETTFF.

This clone was recorded once. This chain uses TRBV6-5 with TRBJ1-6; 7 bases align to TRBD1. The V gene end was trimmed by 4 bases and the J gene end by 9 bases; junction bases not matched to a gene: 6. Germline CDR1 is MNHEY and CDR2 is SVGAGI. The CDR3 length is 14 residues. The CDR3, as DNA: TGTGCCAGCAGTTCCCGGGACAGAGGTTCACCCCTCCACTTT. This translates into CASSSRDRGSPLHF.

The chain carries TRBV7-6 and TRBJ1-5; D may be TRBD1 (5 bases). The V and J ends lost 0 bases and 4 bases respectively, with 7 bases between them. This CDR3 has 14 residues. Germline CDR1 is SGHVS and CDR2 is FNYEAQ. The CDR3 sequence: CASSLAGTNQPQHF. DNA for the CDR3: TGTGCCAGCAGCTTAGCAGGGACTAATCAGCCCCAGCATTTT.

This clone was picked up one time. The CDR3 coding sequence is TGTGCCAGCAGCCTTACCGGAATAAGGGCTTTCTTT. It codes for CASSLTGIRAFF. The chain links TRBV11-2 to TRBJ1-1; D remains unclear. This CDR3 is 12 amino acids long. V lost 5 bases and J lost 11, with 15 bases in between. The germline gives CDR1 SGHAT, CDR2 FQNNGV.

DNA for the CDR3: TGTGCCAGCAGCTTAGGTCGCCCGGGAGGCATCCATTACTTCTTCCAGTACTTC. Protein sequence: CASSLGRPGGIHYFFQYF. The V and J genes are TRBV7-9 and TRBJ2-7, with TRBD2 matching over 7 bases. This CDR3 is built from 18 residues. CDR1 is SEHNR and CDR2 is FQNEAQ in the germline V gene (reference sequence). Trimming took 1 base from V and 10 from J; bases not matched to a gene: 22.

This clone was recorded once. The CDR3 reads CSAGQRETQYF. The CDR3 region has the DNA TGCAGTGCTGGCCAGCGGGAGACCCAGTACTTC. The V call is TRBV20-1, the J call TRBJ2-5; the D gene is possibly TRBD2 (5 bases). The CDR3 is 11 residues long. The V and J ends lost 5 bases and 5 bases respectively, with 9 bases between them. CDR1 and CDR2 from the germline V gene are DFQATT and SNEGSKA (reference sequence).

The chain carries TRBV6-1 and TRBJ2-2, with TRBD2 matching 11 bases. The CDR3 runs to 15 residues. Trimming removed 2 bases from V and 8 bases from J; junction bases left unmatched: 4. Germline CDR1 and CDR2: MNHNS and SASEGT. CDR3 nucleotides: TGTGCCAGCAGTGAACTACTAGCGGGAGCTGGGGAGCTGTTTTTT. This gives the protein CASSELLAGAGELFF.

This clone was seen a handful of times. The chain uses TRBV29-1 and TRBJ2-1; the D is unclear. This CDR3 has 13 amino acids. CDR1 and CDR2 (germline): SQVTM, ANQGSEA. Trimming left V 4 bases short and J 7 bases short, with 14 bases between. The CDR3 protein is CSVARTLKNEQFF. The CDR3 DNA reads as TGCAGCGTTGCTCGCACTTTAAAAAATGAGCAGTTCTTC.

This clone was picked up a small number of times. The CDR3 loop reads CASSADRNTEAFF. DNA of the CDR3: TGTGCCAGCAGTGCCGACAGGAACACTGAAGCTTTCTTT. The chain employs TRBV6-4 and TRBJ1-1; D is perhaps TRBD1 (5 bases). The CDR3 spans 13 residues. The germline V gene encodes CDR1 MRHNA and CDR2 SNTAGT. The V end lost 4 bases, the J end lost 1 base, and 7 bases lay between the germline ends.

This clone has a handful of counts. The V call is TRBV10-3, the J call TRBJ2-5; 10 nucleotides line up with TRBD1. V was pared by 2 bases and J by 5 bases, with 2 bases of the junction left unmatched. The CDR3 is 14 residues long. Per germline, CDR1 ENHRY and CDR2 SYGVKD. CDR3 sequence: CAISEMDRGETQYF. CDR3 nucleotides: TGTGCCATCAGTGAGATGGACAGGGGGGAGACCCAGTACTTC.

The rearrangement joins TRBV27 to TRBJ2-1; maybe TRBD2 (5 bases). The CDR3 extends over 16 amino acids. V dropped 7 bases and J dropped 5 bases, with 21 bases sitting between them. Per germline, CDR1 MNHEY and CDR2 SMNVEV (reference sequence). The CDR3 here is CASIKPGGGFDNEQFF. CDR3 DNA: TGTGCCAGCATCAAACCTGGAGGTGGGTTTGACAATGAGCAGTTCTTC.

This chain links TRBV5-1 with TRBJ1-4; possibly TRBD1 for D (6 bases). Germline V gene lookup returns CDR1 SGHRS and CDR2 YFSETQ. The V end was cut by 4 bases, the J end by 4 bases, with 11 bases between. CDR3 length equals 14 residues. CDR3 DNA sequence: TGCGCCAGCAGCATGGACAGCTATAATGAAAAACTGTTTTTT. Protein sequence: CASSMDSYNEKLFF.

The chain combines TRBV7-6 with TRBJ1-5, with a tentative D call TRBD1 (6 bases). Between the trimmed V and J ends, which lost 4 bases and 6 bases, there was a span of 10 bases. CDR3 length: 13 residues. Germline lookup yields CDR1 SGHVS and CDR2 FNYEAQ. The CDR3 protein is CASSSGGGQPQHF. The CDR3 coding sequence is TGTGCCAGCAGCTCCGGGGGCGGTCAGCCCCAGCATTTT.

The chain has TRBV19 and TRBJ1-2; D is undetermined. This CDR3 contains 12 residues. Trimming pared 5 bases from V and 8 bases from J, leaving 12 bases between. Germline lookup yields CDR1 LNHDA and CDR2 SQIVND (reference sequence). CDR3 amino acids: CASSLLEFGYTF. CDR3 nucleotides: TGTGCCAGTAGTCTCCTGGAATTCGGCTACACCTTC. The variable domain in full, completed from reference TRBV19 and TRBJ1-2, reads DGGITQSPKYLFRKEGQNVTLSCEQNLNHDAMYWYRQDPGQGLRLIYYSQIVNDFQKGDIAEGYSVSREKKESFPLTVTSAQKNPTAFYLCASSLLEFGYTFGSGTRLTVV.